This is a list of T cell receptor beta chains from one sample in a study of blood T cell repertoires in COVID-19. Assay used: immunoSEQ multiplex PCR; TCRdb lists only in-frame clones, some missing. The sample yields approximately 150,000 clones, more than 75% seen once. Sequenced material: peripheral blood. The receptors derive from a woman in her fifties or sixties with COVID-19, enrolled during active disease. CDR3s include the opening cysteine and the closing phenylalanine or tryptophan. The D gene is left open where the match is weak. Size tells how often a clone was seen (once, few, many) or the class of an expanded clone, and some rows leave it out.

abundance	v_gene	d_gene	j_gene	CDR3aa	CDR3nt
NA	TRBV19	NA	TRBJ1-1	CASRDTLGEAFF	TGTGCCAGTAGGGACACCCTAGGTGAAGCTTTCTTT
NA	TRBV5-4	TRBD2	TRBJ2-1	CASSLAPAGANEQFF	TGTGCCAGCAGCTTGGCGCCAGCGGGGGCCAATGAGCAGTTCTTC
NA	TRBV5-4	TRBD2	TRBJ2-1	CASSPGGLAGEYEQFF	TGTGCCAGCAGCCCAGGGGGACTAGCGGGGGAATATGAGCAGTTCTTC
NA	TRBV1	NA	TRBJ1-1	CTSTSGTGGLNTEAFF	TGCACCAGCACGTCCGGGACAGGGGGTTTGAACACTGAAGCTTTCTTT
NA	TRBV19	TRBD1	TRBJ1-2	CASSTTTGSYGYTF	TGTGCCAGTAGTACCACGACAGGGTCCTATGGCTACACCTTC
NA	TRBV7-3	NA	TRBJ2-2	CASSPSSSGTGELFF	TGTGCCAGCAGCCCAAGTTCATCGGGCACCGGGGAGCTGTTTTTT
NA	TRBV13	TRBD2	TRBJ2-7	CASSYRLAPTYEQYF	TGTGCCAGCAGCTACCGACTAGCCCCAACCTACGAGCAGTACTTC
NA	TRBV3-1/TRBV3-2	NA	TRBJ1-2	CASSQEGTFNYGYTF	TGTGCCAGCAGCCAAGAAGGGACATTTAACTATGGCTACACCTTC
NA	TRBV4-2	NA	TRBJ2-2	CASSQGMSGRTGELFF	TGTGCCAGCAGCCAAGGGATGAGCGGTCGGACCGGGGAGCTGTTTTTT
NA	TRBV20-1	NA	TRBJ2-1	CSASLGGEQFF	TGCAGTGCTAGTTTGGGGGGTGAGCAGTTCTTC
NA	TRBV11-2	NA	TRBJ2-3	CASSSADTQYF	TGTGCCAGCAGCTCCGCAGATACGCAGTATTTT
NA	TRBV2	NA	TRBJ1-2	CASSDPPTGTMNYGYTF	TGTGCCAGCAGTGATCCCCCCACAGGGACAATGAACTATGGCTACACCTTC
NA	TRBV9	NA	TRBJ2-2	CASSAGDPGELFF	TGTGCCAGCAGCGCAGGGGATCCCGGGGAGCTGTTTTTT
once	TRBV30	TRBD1	TRBJ1-4	CAWSTRTGRDEKLFF	TGTGCCTGGAGTACCCGGACAGGGAGGGACGAAAAACTGTTTTTT
NA	TRBV21-1	NA	TRBJ2-2	CASSKEKVEHRVWRNTGELFF	TGTGCCAGCAGCAAGGAGAAAGTAGAACACAGGGTGTGGAGGAACACCGGGGAGCTGTTTTTT
NA	TRBV27	NA	TRBJ2-1	CASSPTDRTRYNEQFF	TGTGCCAGCAGTCCGACCGACAGGACAAGATACAATGAGCAGTTCTTC
NA	TRBV5-4	NA	TRBJ2-1	CASSSRTGEQFF	TGTGCCAGCAGCTCACGCACTGGTGAGCAGTTCTTC
many	TRBV6-5	NA	TRBJ1-6	CASRTGGYYNSPLHF	TGTGCCAGCAGGACAGGCGGATACTATAATTCACCCCTCCACTTT
NA	TRBV19	NA	TRBJ1-2	CASSGSTNYGYTF	TGTGCCAGTAGTGGCAGTACCAACTATGGCTACACCTTC
NA	TRBV9	NA	TRBJ2-3	CASSRDSSLDTQYF	TGTGCCAGCAGCCGGGACTCATCTCTCGATACGCAGTATTTT
once	TRBV7-9	TRBD1	TRBJ2-1	CASSPGTGWDEQFF	TGTGCCAGCAGCCCCGGGACAGGGTGGGATGAGCAGTTCTTC
NA	TRBV5-4	NA	TRBJ1-2	CASSTQQGNYGYTF	TGTGCCAGCAGCACACAACAGGGTAACTATGGCTACACCTTC
NA	TRBV19	NA	TRBJ2-5	CASSRTGSGETQYF	TGTGCCAGTAGTCGTACAGGGTCAGGGGAGACCCAGTACTTC
NA	TRBV29-1	NA	TRBJ1-1	CSVELVKGDTEAFF	TGCAGCGTTGAATTGGTTAAGGGGGACACTGAAGCTTTCTTT
NA	TRBV9	TRBD2	TRBJ2-1	CASSVKAGVPYNEQFF	TGTGCCAGCAGCGTAAAGGCGGGGGTACCCTACAATGAGCAGTTCTTC
NA	TRBV7-2	TRBD2	TRBJ2-1	CASSSRPGLAGGEQFF	TGTGCCAGCAGTTCCAGACCGGGACTAGCGGGTGGTGAGCAGTTCTTC
once	TRBV5-1	TRBD1	TRBJ2-3	CASSLEVTGGGDTQYF	TGCGCCAGCAGCTTGGAGGTGACAGGGGGCGGGGATACGCAGTATTTT
NA	TRBV6-2/TRBV6-3	TRBD2	TRBJ2-5	CASSGGGLETQYF	TGTGCCAGCAGTGGGGGGGGTCTCGAGACCCAGTACTTC
NA	TRBV7-9	TRBD1	TRBJ1-6	CASSWTTGGSPLHF	TGTGCCAGCAGCTGGACGACAGGGGGTTCACCCCTCCACTTT
NA	TRBV6-1	NA	TRBJ1-5	CASSDPTAKYQPQHF	TGTGCCAGCAGTGACCCGACTGCTAAGTATCAGCCCCAGCATTTT
once	TRBV9	TRBD2	TRBJ2-3	CASSFGTSGGADTQYF	TGTGCCAGCAGCTTTGGGACTAGCGGGGGAGCAGATACGCAGTATTTT
NA	TRBV5-4	TRBD1	TRBJ2-7	CASERQGESYEQYF	TGTGCCAGCGAACGACAGGGGGAATCCTACGAGCAGTACTTC
NA	TRBV11-2	NA	TRBJ2-1	CASSLGGRGAEQFF	TGTGCCAGCAGCTTAGGGGGCAGGGGGGCTGAGCAGTTCTTC
NA	TRBV12-3/TRBV12-4	NA	TRBJ2-3	CASSHSTDTQYF	TGTGCCAGCAGTCATAGCACAGATACGCAGTATTTT